The 27 T cell receptor beta chains below all came from one sample that was sequenced in a study of blood T cell repertoires in COVID-19. TCRdb's table, derived via immunoSEQ multiplex PCR, lists solely in-frame clones and lacks some. The sample includes 250,000 or so clones, 82% seen only once; the top ten take less than 3.5%. Material for sequencing was peripheral blood. Every receptor here comes from a woman aged 18-29 years with acute or convalescent COVID-19.

The V gene is TRBV5-1, the J gene TRBJ2-1; D is uncertain. Germline V gene sequence: CDR1 SGHRS, CDR2 YFSETQ. The CDR3 has 12 residues. Trimming removed 4 bases from V and 6 bases from J, with 8 bases in between. CDR3 sequence (DNA): TGCGCCAGCAGCCCCACAAGCAATGAGCAGTTCTTC. The encoded protein is CASSPTSNEQFF.

This clone was observed a handful of times. V and J are TRBV2 and TRBJ2-5, with a possible D match to TRBD2 (7 bases). Germline assignment: CDR1 SNHLY and CDR2 FYNNEI. V lost 3 bases to trimming and J lost 4 bases, with 15 bases between them. The CDR3 sequence is 15 residues long. The CDR3 protein is CASSDSWEGGETQYF. The CDR3 region has the DNA TGTGCCAGCAGTGATTCATGGGAGGGGGGAGAGACCCAGTACTTC.

This clone has more than one count but fewer than ten. This sequence joins TRBV30 and TRBJ2-2; possibly TRBD2 for D (5 bases). The germline V gene has CDR1 GTSNPN and CDR2 SVGIG (reference sequence). There are 15 residues in the CDR3. Trimming left V 2 bases short and J 0 bases short, with 10 bases between. The CDR3 loop is CAWSNLGANTGELFF. The CDR3 DNA follows: TGTGCCTGGAGTAATTTGGGAGCGAACACCGGGGAGCTGTTTTTT.

The chain uses TRBV27 and TRBJ1-5; D possibly corresponds to TRBD1 (5 bases). The germline V gene has CDR1 MNHEY and CDR2 SMNVEV (reference sequence). V gave up 3 bases and J gave up 6 bases, with 12 bases separating them. This CDR3 has 14 residues. The CDR3 spells CASSFGGASQPQHF. The CDR3 DNA is TGTGCCAGCAGTTTCGGAGGGGCTAGTCAGCCCCAGCATTTT.

This chain uses TRBV11-1 with TRBJ2-7; 7 nucleotides align to TRBD1. Germline loops: CDR1 SGHAT, CDR2 FQDESV (reference sequence). With 5 bases clipped from V and 6 bases from J, the junction kept 7 bases outside the gene matches. The CDR3 covers 13 residues. The CDR3 loop reads CASSHRQGGEQYF. CDR3 bases: TGTGCCAGCAGCCACCGACAGGGCGGCGAGCAGTACTTC.

This sequence joins TRBV10-3 and TRBJ2-3; TRBD2 matches at 8 bases. CDR1 is ENHRY, CDR2 SYGVKD, per germline. CDR3 length: 14 residues. With 6 bases clipped from V and 5 bases from J, the junction kept 7 bases outside the gene matches. Written as DNA, the CDR3 is TGTGCCATCAGAGCGGGAGAGAACGGAGATACGCAGTATTTT. This gives the protein CAIRAGENGDTQYF.

This clone was counted a single time. This chain joins TRBV7-9 and TRBJ2-7; the D gene is possibly TRBD2 (5 bases). Per the germline V gene, CDR1 is SEHNR and CDR2 is FQNEAQ (reference sequence). This CDR3 has 15 amino acids. Trimming removed 2 bases from V and 6 bases from J, with 17 bases in between. The CDR3 region has the DNA TGTGCCAGCAGCTTATGGGTAGGAGAGGGTCGCGAGCAGTACTTC. As protein: CASSLWVGEGREQYF.

This chain links TRBV19 with TRBJ1-5; TRBD1 matches at 10 bases. The CDR3 has 17 amino acids. Germline loops: CDR1 LNHDA, CDR2 SQIVND (reference sequence). J lost 4 bases, V lost 5 bases, and 11 bases had no gene match. The DNA of the CDR3 is TGTGCCAGTAGTGTGAGGGGGGACAGGGGAAATAATCAGCCCCAGCATTTT. Encoded protein: CASSVRGDRGNNQPQHF.

This clone has only one observation. The genes are TRBV4-3 and TRBJ2-3; 12 bases align to TRBD2. Germline V lookup: CDR1 LGHNA, CDR2 YSLEER. Losses at the gene ends were 3 bases for V and 5 bases for J; bases not matched to a gene: 15. The CDR3 is 19 residues long. CDR3 region: CASSHQFRSTSGSRDTQYF. The CDR3 coding sequence is TGCGCCAGCAGCCATCAATTCAGGTCGACTAGCGGGAGTAGAGATACGCAGTATTTT.

The gene calls are TRBV10-1 and TRBJ2-3, with TRBD2 identical over 12 bases. V shed 4 bases and J 6 bases; nucleotides not matched to a gene: 5. This CDR3 contains 15 residues. The germline CDR1 and CDR2 sequences are WNHNN and SYGVQD (reference sequence). This CDR3 reads CASSATSGRMDTQYF. In DNA form, the CDR3 reads TGCGCCAGCAGTGCCACTAGCGGGAGGATGGATACGCAGTATTTT.

The gene calls are TRBV5-5 and TRBJ1-2; TRBD1 might be the D (5 bases). Germline assignment: CDR1 SGHKS and CDR2 YYEKEE (reference sequence). V lost 1 base, J lost 4 bases, and 11 bases lay in between. CDR3 length: 14 residues. CDR3 coding DNA: TGTGCCAGCAGCTTGCCCGGGACTTCCTATGGCTACACCTTC. Protein sequence: CASSLPGTSYGYTF.

This clone was detected a few times. This chain connects TRBV5-1 to TRBJ2-3; 9 nucleotides line up with TRBD2. The CDR3 spans 16 residues. J lost 5 bases, V lost 4 bases, and 11 bases had no gene match. Germline CDR1 reads SGHRS; CDR2 reads YFSETQ. The CDR3 bases are TGCGCCAGCAGCGCCGAGCGGGGAGCGGGAGGAGATACGCAGTATTTT. This codes for CASSAERGAGGDTQYF.

About this clone itself: Additional DNA sequences in this sample encode the identical CDR3. V and J are TRBV5-6 and TRBJ2-5; D perhaps matches TRBD1 (5 bases). Trimming took off 1 base at V and 2 bases at J, with 6 bases between the two ends. The CDR3 is 13 residues long. Germline V CDR1 and CDR2: SGHDT, YYEEEE. The chain's CDR3 is CASSLPGQETQYF. The CDR3 nucleotides read TGTGCCAGCAGCTTGCCAGGGCAAGAGACCCAGTACTTC. The variable domain in full, with the rest retrieved from reference TRBV5-6 and TRBJ2-5, is DAGVTQSPTHLIKTRGQQVTLRCSPKSGHDTVSWYQQALGQGPQFIFQYYEEEERQRGNFPDRFSGHQFPNYSSELNVNALLLGDSALYLCASSLPGQETQYFGPGTRLLVL.

The chain combines TRBV6-2 or TRBV6-3 with TRBJ2-1, with 7 bases that match TRBD1. The CDR3 consists of 14 residues. The germline gives CDR1 MNHEY, CDR2 SVGEGT. V gave up 5 bases and J gave up 5 bases; unmatched junction bases: 6. In DNA form, the CDR3 reads TGTGCCAGCAGTCCGAGGACAGGAGACAATGAGCAGTTCTTC. It codes for CASSPRTGDNEQFF.

The V gene is TRBV18, the J gene TRBJ1-2; D is perhaps TRBD1 (6 bases). CDR3 length: 15 amino acids. V was cut by 3 bases and J by 6 bases, with 17 bases left in between. Germline V lookup: CDR1 KGHSH, CDR2 LQKENI. CDR3 protein: CASSPGQGLENGYTF. The CDR3 coding sequence is TGTGCCAGCTCACCCGGTCAGGGGTTAGAAAATGGCTACACCTTC. The whole variable domain, filled in from reference TRBV18 and TRBJ1-2, reads NAGVMQNPRHLVRRRGQEARLRCSPMKGHSHVYWYRQLPEEGLKFMVYLQKENIIDESGMPKERFSAEFPKEGPSILRIQQVVRGDSAAYFCASSPGQGLENGYTFGSGTRLTVV.

This clone showed up just a few times. V and J are TRBV28 and TRBJ1-6; 8 positions agree with TRBD1. CDR1 and CDR2 (germline): MDHEN, SYDVKM. This CDR3 has 14 residues. J lost 13 bases, V lost 5 bases, and 10 bases had no gene match. The CDR3 reads CASSPDRGPFPLHF. The CDR3, as DNA: TGTGCCAGCAGTCCTGACAGGGGCCCCTTCCCCCTCCACTTT.

J is TRBJ1-1 and V is TRBV5-1; D is perhaps TRBD1 (6 bases). The germline V and J ends were trimmed by 1 base and 4 bases, with 17 bases remaining between them. From germline, CDR1 is SGHRS and CDR2 YFSETQ. This CDR3 is 16 amino acids long. As DNA, the CDR3 is TGCGCCAGCAGCTTGTGGGCAGGGGAGTGGAGCACTGAAGCTTTCTTT. Its protein is CASSLWAGEWSTEAFF.

The gene calls are TRBV29-1 and TRBJ2-5, with a weak D call TRBD1 (6 bases). V lost 7 bases, J lost 1 base, and 10 bases lay in between. There are 12 residues in the CDR3. Per germline, CDR1 SQVTM and CDR2 ANQGSEA. The CDR3 loop reads CSAGQLQETQYF. CDR3 sequence (DNA): TGCAGCGCCGGACAGCTCCAAGAGACCCAGTACTTC.

The chain has TRBV5-1 and TRBJ1-2; 7 bases are shared with TRBD1. The ends lost 4 bases at V and 2 bases at J; junction bases unmatched: 5. The CDR3 contains 14 residues. Germline V gives CDR1 SGHRS, CDR2 YFSETQ. CDR3 in DNA: TGCGCCAGCAGCCCCGGGACAGTAAACTATGGCTACACCTTC. This sequence encodes CASSPGTVNYGYTF.

The chain uses TRBV27 and TRBJ2-7, with TRBD1 identical over 9 bases. This CDR3 region has 12 residues. After removal of 6 bases from V and 4 bases from J, the junction contained 1 base not matched to a gene. Germline loops: CDR1 MNHEY, CDR2 SMNVEV (reference sequence). DNA of the CDR3: TGTGCCAGCAGCGACAGGGGGTACGAGCAGTACTTC. It yields the protein CASSDRGYEQYF.

J is TRBJ2-5 and V is TRBV4-3; 14 bases fit TRBD2. Losses at the gene ends were 2 bases for V and 1 base for J; bases not matched to a gene: 3. The CDR3 has 17 residues. Germline loops: CDR1 LGHNA, CDR2 YSLEER. The CDR3 spells CASSQLGLAGAQETQYF. CDR3 nucleotides: TGCGCCAGCAGCCAACTGGGACTAGCGGGAGCCCAAGAGACCCAGTACTTC.

As to this clone: At one of its ends the junction is not consistent with the germline gene, which may arise from a read error. The chain couples TRBV7-7 to TRBJ2-7; 9 bases line up with TRBD2. This CDR3 has 14 amino acids. CDR1 is SSHAT, CDR2 FNYEAQ, per germline (reference sequence). Here the CDR3 reads CASSLVSGSKEQYF. The CDR3, as DNA: TGTGCTAGCAGCTTAGTTAGCGGGAGTAAAGAGCAGTACTTC. Together with reference TRBV7-7 and TRBJ2-7, the CDR3 gives the full variable domain: GAGVSQSPRYKVTKRGQDVTLRCDPISSHATLYWYQQALGQGPEFLTYFNYEAQPDKSGLPSDRFSAERPEGSISTLTIQRTEQRDSAMYRCASSLVSGSKEQYFGPGTRLTVT.

This sequence joins TRBV28 and TRBJ1-3; a weak D match, TRBD1 (5 bases). Between the trimmed V and J ends, which lost 2 bases and 3 bases, there was a span of 8 bases. The CDR3 covers 14 residues. Germline V gene lookup returns CDR1 MDHEN and CDR2 SYDVKM. The CDR3 loop is CASSLARVGNTIYF. CDR3 nucleotides: TGTGCCAGCAGTTTAGCCAGGGTTGGAAACACCATATATTTT. Drawing the rest from reference TRBV28 and TRBJ1-3, the complete variable domain is DVKVTQSSRYLVKRTGEKVFLECVQDMDHENMFWYRQDPGLGLRLIYFSYDVKMKEKGDIPEGYSVSREKKERFSLILESASTNQTSMYLCASSLARVGNTIYFGEGSWLTVV.

The CDR3 region is CASSSGTSLETQYF. CDR3 in DNA: TGTGCCAGCAGCTCCGGGACTAGCTTAGAGACCCAGTACTTC. V and J are TRBV7-2 and TRBJ2-5; 9 bases agree with TRBD2. Germline V CDR1 and CDR2: SGHTA, FQGNSA. CDR3 size: 14 residues. V was pared by 4 bases and J by 4 bases, with 4 bases of the junction left unmatched.

V gene TRBV6-2 or TRBV6-3 combines with J gene TRBJ2-5; 8 nucleotides align to TRBD2. The V gene's germline CDR1 is MNHEY and CDR2 SVGEGT. The CDR3 length is 18 residues. The V and J ends lost 0 bases and 2 bases, in that order; junction bases with no gene match: 11. The CDR3 DNA is TGTGCCAGCAGTTACTCGACCGAGCGGGAGACCCCACAAGAGACCCAGTACTTC. Protein product: CASSYSTERETPQETQYF.

This clone was counted between two and nine times. The V gene is TRBV27, the J gene TRBJ1-2; TRBD1 agrees at 9 bases. The CDR3 is made up of 13 amino acids. CDR1 is MNHEY and CDR2 is SMNVEV in the germline V gene (reference sequence). With 5 bases clipped from V and 8 bases from J, the junction kept 6 bases outside the gene matches. The CDR3 nucleotides are TGTGCCAGCAGTCAAACAGGGGGCGCAGGCTACACCTTC. Protein: CASSQTGGAGYTF.

The rearrangement links TRBV4-3 to TRBJ2-1; 7 bases are shared with TRBD2. V trimming: 2 bases; J trimming: 3 bases; junction bases outside the gene matches: 7. This CDR3 region has 16 residues. Germline CDR1 LGHNA, CDR2 YSLEER. This chain's CDR3 is CASSQLSGIGYNEQFF. For the CDR3, the DNA is TGCGCCAGCAGCCAATTGAGCGGGATCGGCTACAATGAGCAGTTCTTC.